The following is a TCR beta chain sequence with its context. No antigen is known for it. No per-base quality is available; no much larger clone lies one base away. The record originates from a study of T cell responses to AZD1222 COVID-19 vaccine (dated by TCRdb to about 2021). The study in broad terms: Because spike-specific TCR depth and breadth did not differ between the two schedules, AZD1222 recipients who got a second dose at roughly 4 weeks were pooled with those who got a second dose at roughly 12 weeks. A total of 233 trial participants underwent TCR sequencing, of whom about 200 received two doses of AZD1222 and around 25 received two doses of the MenACWY control vaccine. Trial participants were enrolled by age into 18-55, 56-69 and 70-plus year subgroups, with about 150, 27 and 61 TCR-sequenced participants respectively.

Broad study findings and their caveats: Because no day 14 peak-response samples were available, the repertoires could be characterized only after the peak T cell response. Only 5 to 7 AZD1222 recipients were SARS-CoV-2 seropositive at baseline, limiting conclusions about previously exposed vaccinees. A significant rise in spike-specific TCR breadth and depth was observed after two AZD1222 doses relative to day 0 and relative to MenACWY recipients. Epitopes outside the regions mutated in the B.1.351 and B.1.1.7 variants were reportedly recognized by nearly half of the unique spike-specific TCRs. In the small 56-69-year group, the increase in depth fell short of significance, most likely because of low power. Participants were mostly white British and included more females than males, and it was suggested by the authors that clonal diversity may have been underestimated. The vaccine-associated CD4 TCRs covered the entire spike protein, and the dominant responses fell in regions 160-218 and 743-854.

The time point label, as the study defines it: baseline before first vaccination. Vaccinee samples came from UK trials COV001 and COV002, including a single-blind randomized controlled phase 2/3 trial of AZD1222 (ChAdOx1 nCoV-19) in healthy adults. For TCRbeta chain sequencing, PBMC samples were collected from trial participants at day 0 and at day 28 after the second dose. The CDR3 regions of human TCRbeta chains were analyzed by immunosequencing. The paper's data handling went like this. Repertoire TCRs were checked for matches against a reference library of SARS-CoV-2-specific TCRs that had been generated using the MIRA antigen-specificity platform. Breadth meant the fraction of unique TCRs that were SARS-CoV-2-associated, whereas depth meant the fraction of total T cells that were SARS-CoV-2-associated. Each spike-specific TCR was assigned to its reactive spike region and to a CD4 or CD8 class using the MIRA data. Log10-transformed breadth and depth values were compared by one-way ANOVA with Sidak's multiple comparisons tests. Sourced from immuneACCESS, this table was stored by TCRdb with only in-frame sequences that have V and J called. A share of the clones is absent; for the studies checked, an unresolved V gene accounts for under half, and the remainder has no known explanation. V, J and clone size are those of that table, while D and trimming were read from the DNA. Here the sample has 110,000 to 150,000 clones; approximately 90% occur a single time. In total, the top ten clones hold around 3.8% of the sample.

The CDR3, cysteine through phenylalanine, is 17 amino acids long. Kept here is only the CDR3 DNA, which spans 51 bases and is read in frame from base 1. Trimming removed 0 bases from V and 4 bases from J, leaving 16 bases between the germline ends. CDR1 and CDR2, looked up from the germline V gene, are SGHRS and YFSETQ. The source was peripheral blood, collected on day 0 of AZD1222 vaccination. The sequence came from an adult in good health. The chain is encoded by TRBV5-1 joined to TRBJ2-2; there is no confident call for the D gene. The encoded CDR3 is CASSLGGSGSGTGELFF. The sequenced DNA: TGCGCCAGCAGCTTGGGTGGGTCCGGGTCCGGCACCGGGGAGCTGTTTTTT.